Following are 24 T cell receptor beta chains from one sample sequenced in a study of blood T cell repertoires in COVID-19. Data came from immunoSEQ multiplex PCR; TCRdb stores just in-frame clones and leaves some out. This sample has under 200,000 clones, with around 80% found just once. Input material: peripheral blood. The receptors were sampled from a woman aged 70-85 years with COVID-19, enrolled during active disease.

This clone was observed a single time. V usage is TRBV5-6 and J usage is TRBJ2-7; D remains unclear. V shed 2 bases and J shed 3 bases, with 9 bases lying between them. CDR3 size: 13 residues. CDR1 and CDR2 (germline): SGHDT, YYEEEE. CDR3: CASSLVRYYEQYF. CDR3 DNA sequence: TGTGCCAGCAGCTTAGTCAGGTACTACGAGCAGTACTTC. Looking up the rest from reference TRBV5-6 and TRBJ2-7 gives the full variable domain: DAGVTQSPTHLIKTRGQQVTLRCSPKSGHDTVSWYQQALGQGPQFIFQYYEEEERQRGNFPDRFSGHQFPNYSSELNVNALLLGDSALYLCASSLVRYYEQYFGPGTRLTVT.

The chain is built from TRBV7-3 and TRBJ2-3, with D possibly TRBD1 on 6 matching bases. V was shortened by 5 bases and J by 8 bases, with 20 bases between the two germline ends. CDR1 and CDR2 from the germline V gene are SGHTA and FQGTGA. The CDR3 is made up of 15 amino acids. CDR3 amino acids: CASSPPRGQEATQYF. The CDR3, as DNA: TGTGCCAGCAGCCCCCCCCGGGGACAAGAGGCTACGCAGTATTTT.

The CDR3 spells CASSPAGQNGYTF. CDR3 in DNA: TGTGCCAGCTCACCGGCAGGACAGAATGGCTACACCTTC. This sequence joins TRBV18 and TRBJ1-2; TRBD1 might be the D (6 bases). The CDR3 covers 13 residues. CDR1 is KGHSH, CDR2 LQKENI, per germline. The V and J ends lost 3 bases and 6 bases respectively, with 11 bases between them.

The chain has TRBV27 and TRBJ2-3; 11 bases line up with TRBD2. The V gene's germline CDR1 is MNHEY and CDR2 SMNVEV (reference sequence). The CDR3 runs to 16 residues. The trim removed 4 bases at V and 4 bases at J, leaving 7 bases unmatched. The CDR3 DNA sequence: TGTGCCAGCAGTTCACAACTAGCGGGAGCCCCAGATACGCAGTATTTT. Its protein is CASSSQLAGAPDTQYF.

V usage is TRBV4-1 and J usage is TRBJ2-6; 10 nucleotides agree with TRBD1. The CDR3 has 18 residues. The ends lost 4 bases at V and 2 bases at J; junction bases unmatched: 8. CDR1 MGHRA and CDR2 YSYEKL come from the germline V gene. The CDR3 DNA reads as TGCGCCAGCAGCCCGGGGGACAGGGGCATGACTGGGGCCAACGTCCTGACTTTC. Translated: CASSPGDRGMTGANVLTF.

The gene calls are TRBV21-1 and TRBJ1-1; the table's TRBD1 call for D was not verified on the DNA. TRBV21-1 is assigned pseudogene status. The CDR3 runs 12 residues. The CDR3 bases are TGTGCCAACTGGACAGCATACACTGAAGCTTTCTTT. This encodes CANWTAYTEAFF.

This rearrangement joins TRBV4-2 to TRBJ2-7; possible D gene TRBD2, 5 bases. V lost 2 bases, J lost 2 bases, and 7 bases lay in between. This CDR3 contains 13 residues. Germline lookup yields CDR1 LGHNA and CDR2 YNFKEQ. The CDR3: CASSQLGTYEQYF. The CDR3 coding sequence is TGTGCCAGCAGCCAACTCGGGACCTACGAGCAGTACTTC.

The rearrangement uses TRBV28 and TRBJ1-2; a weak D match, TRBD1 (6 bases). Trimming took off 5 bases at V and 0 bases at J, with 10 bases between the two ends. The V gene's germline CDR1 is MDHEN and CDR2 SYDVKM. There are 14 residues in the CDR3. CDR3 region: CASSKQGTNYGYTF. DNA of the CDR3: TGTGCCAGCAGTAAACAGGGAACTAACTATGGCTACACCTTC.

The V gene is TRBV30, the J gene TRBJ1-4; D is uncertain. CDR1 and CDR2 from the germline V gene are GTSNPN and SVGIG (reference sequence). Between the trimmed V and J ends, which lost 5 bases and 0 bases, there was a span of 10 bases. The CDR3 has 14 residues. The CDR3 loop reads CAWSPLATNEKLFF. DNA of the CDR3: TGTGCCTGGTCTCCCCTTGCAACTAATGAAAAACTGTTTTTT.

This sequence joins TRBV5-1 and TRBJ2-1, with 10 nucleotides matching TRBD1. Germline CDR1 is SGHRS and CDR2 is YFSETQ. Losses at the gene ends were 4 bases for V and 3 bases for J; bases not matched to a gene: 4. The CDR3 is 15 amino acids. In DNA form, the CDR3 reads TGCGCCAGCAGCGCCGGGACAGGGGTCTACAATGAGCAGTTCTTC. Its protein is CASSAGTGVYNEQFF.

The rearrangement links TRBV7-9 to TRBJ1-1; D is uncertain. The V gene lost 5 bases and the J gene lost 3 bases, with 13 bases spanning the gap. The CDR3 sequence is 14 residues long. Germline CDR1 is SEHNR and CDR2 is FQNEAQ (reference sequence). Written as DNA, the CDR3 is TGTGCCAGCAGCCTTATGACCGGGGACACTGAAGCTTTCTTT. This translates into CASSLMTGDTEAFF. Together with reference TRBV7-9 and TRBJ1-1, the CDR3 gives the full variable domain: DTGVSQNPRHKITKRGQNVTFRCDPISEHNRLYWYRQTLGQGPEFLTYFQNEAQLEKSRLLSDRFSAERPKGSFSTLEIQRTEQGDSAMYLCASSLMTGDTEAFFGQGTRLTVV.

The chain couples TRBV6-1 to TRBJ1-4, with TRBD1 as a possible D gene (5 bases). The V end was cut by 3 bases, the J end by 3 bases, with 11 bases between. CDR3 size: 15 residues. Germline V CDR1 and CDR2: MNHNS, SASEGT. CDR3 in amino acids: CASSDSGGPNEKLFF. The CDR3 coding sequence is TGTGCCAGCAGTGATTCCGGGGGACCTAATGAAAAACTGTTTTTT.

This clone was observed a handful of times. V is TRBV29-1 and J is TRBJ2-3, with 7 bases matching TRBD1. The CDR3 is 15 amino acids. The ends lost 5 bases at V and 4 bases at J; junction bases unmatched: 12. Germline V gene sequence: CDR1 SQVTM, CDR2 ANQGSEA. CDR3 in DNA: TGCAGCGTTACCCACAGGGGCCATAGTTCAGATACGCAGTATTTT. Its translation: CSVTHRGHSSDTQYF.

The CDR3 loop is CASSYVGAHEQYF. The CDR3 DNA sequence: TGTGCCAGCAGTTACGTAGGGGCCCACGAGCAGTACTTC. The gene calls are TRBV6-6 and TRBJ2-7, with a tentative D call TRBD1 (5 bases). The CDR3 consists of 13 residues. V shed 2 bases and J shed 5 bases, with 10 bases lying between them. Per the germline V gene, CDR1 is MNHNY and CDR2 is SVGAGI (reference sequence).

The chain is built from TRBV27 and TRBJ2-2; 8 positions match TRBD1. Per germline, CDR1 MNHEY and CDR2 SMNVEV (reference sequence). The CDR3 totals 16 residues. V was clipped by 0 bases and J by 4 bases; unmatched bases: 4. DNA of the CDR3: TGTGCCAGCAGTTTATCGCCAGGGGGCACCACCGGGGAGCTGTTTTTT. It encodes CASSLSPGGTTGELFF.

The chain recombines TRBV5-1 with TRBJ2-3; D unresolved. The CDR3 length is 14 residues. The germline V gene encodes CDR1 SGHRS and CDR2 YFSETQ. V was pared by 1 base and J by 0 bases, with 6 bases between. CDR3 nucleotides: TGCGCCAGCAGCTTGAGCGACAGCACAGATACGCAGTATTTT. Its protein is CASSLSDSTDTQYF.

The sample holds one count of this clone. V is TRBV12-5 and J is TRBJ2-3; tentative D call: TRBD2 (5 bases). Trimming took off 1 base at V and 2 bases at J, with 10 bases between the two ends. Per the germline V gene, CDR1 is LGHNT and CDR2 is FRNRAP. The CDR3 sequence is 15 residues long. The CDR3 sequence: CASGLGTGNTDTQYF. DNA of the CDR3: TGTGCTAGTGGTTTGGGGACTGGAAACACAGATACGCAGTATTTT.

This chain connects TRBV3-1 (or the pseudogene TRBV3-2) to TRBJ2-2; D call uncertain. Germline CDR1 is LGHDT and CDR2 is YNNKEL (reference sequence). This CDR3 region has 13 residues. V gave up 3 bases and J gave up 6 bases, with 8 bases separating them. CDR3 bases: TGTGCCAGCAGCCATCTATCACCCGGGGAGCTGTTTTTT. It translates to CASSHLSPGELFF.

This clone was counted once. The chain joins TRBV21-1 to TRBJ2-7; the table gives TRBD2 as D, unverified against the DNA. TRBV21-1 is deemed a pseudogene. The CDR3 is 14 amino acids. In DNA, the CDR3 is TGTGCCAGCATCGTGTTCGGGGAGAGGTACGAGCAGTACGTC. Translating it yields CASIVFGERYEQYV.

The V call is TRBV14, the J call TRBJ2-5; the D gene is possibly TRBD1 (5 bases). CDR3 length: 13 amino acids. Trimming stripped 1 base from V and 7 bases from J, with 10 bases between. CDR1 SGHDN and CDR2 FVKESK come from the germline V gene. The CDR3 DNA sequence: TGTGCCAGCAGCCAAGTGACAGTCGGGACCCAGTACTTC. Translating it yields CASSQVTVGTQYF. The variable domain in full, completed from reference TRBV14 and TRBJ2-5, reads EAGVTQFPSHSVIEKGQTVTLRCDPISGHDNLYWYRRVMGKEIKFLLHFVKESKQDESGMPNNRFLAERTGGTYSTLKVQPAELEDSGVYFCASSQVTVGTQYFGPGTRLLVL.

The rearrangement links TRBV18 to TRBJ2-5, with D possibly TRBD1 on 5 matching bases. Trimming stripped 3 bases from V and 2 bases from J, with 13 bases between. CDR3 length: 15 residues. Per the germline V gene, CDR1 is KGHSH and CDR2 is LQKENI. The DNA for the CDR3 is TGTGCCAGCTCACCGGAAACAGGAGCACAAGAGACCCAGTACTTC. It codes for CASSPETGAQETQYF.

This clone was seen once. The chain joins TRBV3-1 (or the pseudogene TRBV3-2) to TRBJ2-3; a possible D gene is TRBD2 (6 bases). The CDR3 length is 17 residues. V lost 0 bases and J lost 4, with 17 bases in between. Germline lookup yields CDR1 LGHDT and CDR2 YNNKEL (reference sequence). The CDR3 coding sequence is TGTGCCAGCAGCCAAGAGGAGGGTAGCGTGAATGCAGATACGCAGTATTTT. Its protein is CASSQEEGSVNADTQYF.

This chain connects TRBV5-1 to TRBJ1-4, with unresolved D. This CDR3 region has 13 residues. The ends were cut back, 6 bases at V and 2 bases at J, with 8 bases in the middle. CDR1 and CDR2 from the germline V gene are SGHRS and YFSETQ. The CDR3 sequence is CASMLSTNEKLFF. DNA for the CDR3: TGCGCCAGCATGTTATCGACTAATGAAAAACTGTTTTTT.

The chain combines TRBV7-8 with TRBJ1-5; TRBD1 is a possible D gene (6 bases). The germline CDR1 and CDR2 sequences are SGHVS and FQNEAQ. The CDR3 is made up of 14 amino acids. V was trimmed by 2 bases and J by 5 bases, leaving 10 bases between them. CDR3 DNA: TGTGCCAGCAGCTTATCACAGGGAGATCAGCCCCAGCATTTT. Protein product: CASSLSQGDQPQHF.